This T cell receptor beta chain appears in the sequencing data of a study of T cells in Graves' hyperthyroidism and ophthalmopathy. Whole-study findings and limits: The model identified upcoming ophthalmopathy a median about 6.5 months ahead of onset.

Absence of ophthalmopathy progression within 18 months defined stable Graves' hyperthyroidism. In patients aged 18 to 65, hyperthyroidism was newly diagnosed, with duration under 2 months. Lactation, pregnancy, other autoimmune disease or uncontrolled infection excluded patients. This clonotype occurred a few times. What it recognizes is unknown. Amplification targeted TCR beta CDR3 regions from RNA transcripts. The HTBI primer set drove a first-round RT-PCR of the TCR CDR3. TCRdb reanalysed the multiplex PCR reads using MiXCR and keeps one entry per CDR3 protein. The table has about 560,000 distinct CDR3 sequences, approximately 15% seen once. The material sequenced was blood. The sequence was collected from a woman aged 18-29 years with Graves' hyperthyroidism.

CDR3 in amino acids: CASSSLAGEVTGELFF. CDR3 nucleotide sequence: TGTGCCAGCAGCTCTCTAGCGGGGGAGGTCACCGGGGAGCTGTTTTTT. The chain recombines TRBV7-2 with TRBJ2-2; 10 positions match TRBD2. Germline V CDR1 and CDR2: SGHTA, FQGNSA. The CDR3 sequence is 16 residues long. Trimming removed 4 bases from V and 4 bases from J; junction bases left unmatched: 6.